Detailed here is one T cell receptor (beta chain). This sample is part of a study of cytomegalovirus exposure and HLA in healthy donors. The CDR3 runs to 13 residues. Germline CDR1 reads SGHTA; CDR2 reads FQGTGA. V lost 5 bases and J lost 5, with 7 bases in between. The study ran its PCR with 60 Vbeta and 13 Jbeta primers. Generated by immunoSEQ multiplex PCR, the TCRdb table keeps only in-frame clones and is missing some. The data contain 64,000 or so clones, approximately 83% of them singletons. The sample was PBMCs. This receptor was taken from a female donor in good health and CMV-seronegative. This rearrangement joins TRBV7-3 to TRBJ1-6; D ambiguous. The CDR3 nucleotides read TGTGCCAGCAGCCGGGAAAATAATTCACCCCTCCACTTT. It specifies CASSRENNSPLHF.